The T cell receptor beta chain described here comes from a study of T cell responses to AZD1222 COVID-19 vaccine. Sequenced by immunoSEQ multiplex PCR; TCRdb stores in-frame clones only, minus some. Found here are 100,000 to 150,000 clones, more than 70% of them singletons; the top ten hold 3.5% to 5%. General study results and limits: Repertoire collection took place solely once the T cell response had peaked.

Turning to this clone: No antigen is known for it.

The source was peripheral blood, collected 28 days after the second AZD1222 dose. The sequence was obtained from an adult who received the AZD1222 COVID-19 vaccine.

The CDR3 loop is CASSRSRATGSGNTIYF. The CDR3 nucleotides read TGTGCCAGCAGTCGAAGTAGAGCGACAGGTTCTGGAAACACCATATATTTT. V gene TRBV28 combines with J gene TRBJ1-3, with D possibly matching TRBD1 (6 bases). The CDR3 is 17 amino acids. Looked up from germline, CDR1 is MDHEN and CDR2 is SYDVKM. Trimming shortened V by 5 bases and J by 1 base, and 18 bases separated the two germline ends.